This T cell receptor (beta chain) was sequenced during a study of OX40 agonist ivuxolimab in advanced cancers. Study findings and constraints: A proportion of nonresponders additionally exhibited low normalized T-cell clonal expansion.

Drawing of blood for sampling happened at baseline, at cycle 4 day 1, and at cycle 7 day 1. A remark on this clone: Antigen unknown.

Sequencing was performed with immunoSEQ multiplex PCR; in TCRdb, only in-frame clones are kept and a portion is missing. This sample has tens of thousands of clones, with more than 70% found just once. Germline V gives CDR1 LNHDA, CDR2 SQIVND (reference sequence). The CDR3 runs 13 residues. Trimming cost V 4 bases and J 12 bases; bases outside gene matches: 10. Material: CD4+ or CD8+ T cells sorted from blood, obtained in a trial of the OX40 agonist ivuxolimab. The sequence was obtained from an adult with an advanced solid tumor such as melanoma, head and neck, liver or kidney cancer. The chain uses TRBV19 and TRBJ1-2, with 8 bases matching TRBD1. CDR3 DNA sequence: TGTGCCAGTAGTACGATGACAGGGGCCGTAAACACCTTC. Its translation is CASSTMTGAVNTF.